The next 9 T cell receptor beta chains were all read from a single sample in a study of blood T cell repertoires in COVID-19. Profiled with immunoSEQ multiplex PCR; TCRdb holds only in-frame clones, not every one. Of fewer than 600,000 clones listed, approximately 90% are singletons. The sequenced sample consisted of PBMCs or T cells enriched from blood (not recorded which). The receptors were gathered from a woman aged 40-49 years who had recovered from COVID-19.

This clone came up a few times. CDR3 in DNA: TGTGCCAGCTCACCACGGACAGGGGGCGATCAGCCCCAGCATTTT. It specifies CASSPRTGGDQPQHF. This chain links TRBV18 with TRBJ1-5, with 11 positions matching TRBD1. CDR1 KGHSH and CDR2 LQKENI come from the germline V gene. The CDR3 is 15 amino acids. The V gene end was trimmed by 1 base and the J gene end by 5 bases; junction bases not matched to a gene: 1.

This chain connects TRBV19 to TRBJ1-6; 11 bases are shared with TRBD1. V gave up 3 bases and J gave up 7 bases; unmatched junction bases: 2. From germline, CDR1 is LNHDA and CDR2 SQIVND (reference sequence). The CDR3 loop spans 15 amino acids. CDR3 residues: CASSIGTGGNSPLHF. DNA for the CDR3: TGTGCCAGTAGTATCGGGACAGGGGGAAATTCACCCCTCCACTTT.

The chain employs TRBV10-3 and TRBJ1-1; no clear D. The CDR3 extends over 14 amino acids. The germline V gene has CDR1 ENHRY and CDR2 SYGVKD. V was pared by 7 bases and J by 3 bases, with 15 bases between. The CDR3 spells CAIKLGLGDTEAFF. CDR3 nucleotides: TGTGCCATCAAACTAGGGTTGGGAGACACTGAAGCTTTCTTT.

This chain connects TRBV7-8 to TRBJ1-2; a weak D match, TRBD1 (5 bases). CDR1 and CDR2 (germline): SGHVS, FQNEAQ. V was pared by 5 bases and J by 2 bases, with 15 bases between. The CDR3 covers 15 residues. This CDR3 is CASSPLGQGNYGYTF. The CDR3 bases are TGTGCCAGCAGCCCCCTGGGGCAGGGAAACTATGGCTACACCTTC.

The chain links TRBV29-1 to TRBJ1-2; a weak D match, TRBD1 (5 bases). Looked up from germline, CDR1 is SQVTM and CDR2 is ANQGSEA. The CDR3 totals 13 residues. The V end was cut by 6 bases, the J end by 5 bases, with 16 bases between. The CDR3 region is CSVLRGLSYGYTF. The DNA of the CDR3 is TGCAGCGTACTTAGGGGACTTTCTTATGGCTACACCTTC.

This chain links TRBV6-2 or TRBV6-3 with TRBJ2-5; 10 bases match TRBD2. This CDR3 has 20 residues. Trimming took 2 bases from V and 2 from J; bases not matched to a gene: 17. CDR1 MNHEY and CDR2 SVGEGT come from the germline V gene. CDR3 in DNA: TGTGCCAGCAGTTACCCGTATCTAGCGGGAGCCGATCCCCAACAAGAGACCCAGTACTTC. This encodes CASSYPYLAGADPQQETQYF.

The chain uses TRBV9 and TRBJ2-3; unclear D gene. The CDR3 runs to 16 residues. The ends were cut back, 4 bases at V and 1 base at J, with 16 bases in the middle. CDR1 is SGDLS and CDR2 is YYNGEE in the germline V gene. The CDR3 reads CASSPPELGGTDTQYF. DNA of the CDR3: TGTGCCAGCAGCCCACCAGAGCTCGGAGGCACAGATACGCAGTATTTT.

V and J are TRBV4-3 and TRBJ1-4, with TRBD1 matching over 8 bases. This CDR3 is 14 amino acids long. Trimming removed 1 base from V and 8 bases from J; junction bases left unmatched: 3. Per germline, CDR1 LGHNA and CDR2 YSLEER. This CDR3 is CASSQGTGREKLFF. CDR3 nucleotide sequence: TGCGCCAGCAGCCAAGGGACAGGGAGGGAAAAACTGTTTTTT.

The rearrangement joins TRBV2 to TRBJ2-2; TRBD2 is a possible D gene (5 bases). The germline V gene encodes CDR1 SNHLY and CDR2 FYNNEI. This CDR3 region has 14 residues. V lost 8 bases and J 4 bases, leaving 14 bases between the germline ends. The CDR3 nucleotides are TGTGCCAGCTTCCATGGGAGAAGCACCGGGGAGCTGTTTTTT. As protein: CASFHGRSTGELFF.